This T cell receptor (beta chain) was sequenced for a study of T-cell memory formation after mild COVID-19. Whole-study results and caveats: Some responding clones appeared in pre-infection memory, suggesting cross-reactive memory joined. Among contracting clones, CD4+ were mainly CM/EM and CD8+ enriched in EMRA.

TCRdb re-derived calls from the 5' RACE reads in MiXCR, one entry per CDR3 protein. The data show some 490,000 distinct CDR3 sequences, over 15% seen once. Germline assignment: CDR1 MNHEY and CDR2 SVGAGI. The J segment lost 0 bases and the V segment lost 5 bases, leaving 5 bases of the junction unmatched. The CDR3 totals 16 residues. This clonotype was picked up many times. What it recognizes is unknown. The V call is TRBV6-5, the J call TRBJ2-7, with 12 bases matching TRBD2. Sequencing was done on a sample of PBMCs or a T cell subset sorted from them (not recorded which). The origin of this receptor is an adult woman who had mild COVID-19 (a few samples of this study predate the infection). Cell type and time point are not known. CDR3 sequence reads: CASSRLAGDLSYEQYF. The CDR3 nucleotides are TGTGCCAGCAGTCGACTAGCGGGAGATCTCTCCTACGAGCAGTACTTC.